This T cell receptor beta chain came from a study of blood T cell repertoires in COVID-19. Study overall: COVID-19 samples collected from the United States, Italy and Spain covered acute and convalescent phases. PBMCs, B-cell-depleted T cells, or T cells were the source of the cDNA or gDNA that made up the material.

This clone appeared once. Looked up from germline, CDR1 is SGHRS and CDR2 is YFSETQ. The CDR3 runs 14 residues. V lost 4 bases and J lost 6, with 14 bases in between. As originally analysed: For nucleated cells, counts were estimated from reference gene primer amplification. Profiled with immunoSEQ multiplex PCR; TCRdb holds only in-frame clones, not every one. For V, J and clone size, that table is used; D and trimming come from the DNA. The sample records about 200,000 clones, roughly 87% being singletons. This clonotype was obtained from a man in his 60s with active or convalescent COVID-19. The sequencing input was peripheral blood. The chain is built from TRBV5-1 and TRBJ2-4, with D uncertain. DNA of the CDR3: TGCGCCAGCAGCCCGGTACCGGGTACAAACATTCAGTACTTC. Translating gives CASSPVPGTNIQYF.